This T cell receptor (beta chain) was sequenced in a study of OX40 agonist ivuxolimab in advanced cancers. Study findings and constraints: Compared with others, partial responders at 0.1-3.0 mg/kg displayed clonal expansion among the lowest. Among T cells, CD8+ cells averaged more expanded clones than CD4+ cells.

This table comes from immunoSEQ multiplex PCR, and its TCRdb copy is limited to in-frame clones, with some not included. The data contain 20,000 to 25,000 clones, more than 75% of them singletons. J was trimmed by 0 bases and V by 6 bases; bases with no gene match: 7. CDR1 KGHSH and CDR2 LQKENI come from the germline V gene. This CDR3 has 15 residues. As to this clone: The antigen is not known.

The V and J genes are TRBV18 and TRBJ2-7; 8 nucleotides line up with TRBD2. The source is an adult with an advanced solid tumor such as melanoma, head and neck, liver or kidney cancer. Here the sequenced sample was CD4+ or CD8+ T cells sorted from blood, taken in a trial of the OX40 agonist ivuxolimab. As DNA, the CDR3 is TGTGCCAGCTCGCCCACCGGGACTAGCTCCTACGAGCAGTACTTC. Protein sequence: CASSPTGTSSYEQYF.